This T cell receptor (beta chain) was documented in a study of T cells in Graves' hyperthyroidism and ophthalmopathy. TCR beta CDR3 regions were amplified from RNA transcripts. The TCR CDR3 was amplified in a first-round RT-PCR using the HTBI primer set. Via MiXCR, TCRdb re-called the multiplex PCR reads, giving one row per CDR3 protein. Of hundreds of thousands of distinct CDR3 sequences listed, approximately 40% are singletons. About this clonotype itself: Its cognate antigen is unknown.

The CDR3 contains 14 residues. V shed 8 bases, J shed 4 bases, and the junction held 8 bases outside the gene matches. CDR1 and CDR2 from the germline V gene are SQVTM and ANQGSEA. Source material for PBMCs was over 8 ml fresh peripheral blood. Overall study findings and caveats: Model-based prediction identified ophthalmopathy a median approximately 6.2 months prior to its onset. In simple terms, a model built on 13 V-J features told ophthalmopathy apart from stable hyperthyroidism. Blood also contained most expanded thyroid clonotypes above 0.001.

This TCR derives from a man in his late teens or twenties with Graves' hyperthyroidism. The chain links TRBV29-1 to TRBJ2-7; 13 bases fit TRBD2. Input material: blood. CDR3 bases: TGCAGCCCTCCTAGGACTAGCGGGAGTTACGAGCAGTACTTC. Its translation is CSPPRTSGSYEQYF.